The 30 T cell receptor beta chains reported below all come from one sample, sequenced in a study of T-cell reconstitution after alpha-beta-depleted transplantation in children. Unique molecular identifiers were incorporated during preparation of the TCRbeta library. TCRdb processed the PCR reads anew with MiXCR; each CDR3 protein has one entry. The sample has roughly 200,000 distinct CDR3 sequences; approximately 6.9% are singletons. The source material was PBMCs, sampled before TCRalphabeta/CD19-depleted stem cell transplant. All receptors derive from a boy younger than 10 with acute lymphoblastic leukemia, due to receive a stem cell transplant.

In this sample, this clonotype turned up many times. V is TRBV7-8 and J is TRBJ2-5; TRBD2 agrees at 10 bases. Germline values: CDR1 SGHVS, CDR2 FQNEAQ. The CDR3 has 16 residues. J gave up 4 bases and V 2 bases, and 7 bases lay outside the gene matches. CDR3 residues: CASSLLLAGELETQYF. The CDR3 coding sequence is TGTGCCAGCAGCTTATTGCTAGCGGGAGAGTTAGAGACCCAGTACTTC.

This clonotype showed up many times. The CDR3 spells CASSQSWVGGDTQYF. CDR3 bases: TGCGCCAGCAGCCAATCCTGGGTCGGGGGAGATACGCAGTATTTT. The rearrangement links TRBV4-3 to TRBJ2-3; tentative D call: TRBD2 (6 bases). The V gene's germline CDR1 is LGHNA and CDR2 YSLEER. The CDR3 length is 15 residues. V was shortened by 2 bases and J by 5 bases, with 14 bases between the two germline ends.

V is TRBV2 and J is TRBJ1-5; D is ambiguous. V lost 7 bases and J lost 0, with 13 bases in between. Germline V lookup: CDR1 SNHLY, CDR2 FYNNEI. The CDR3 contains 15 residues. CDR3 coding DNA: TGTGCCAGCATGATGGGAGGCAATAGCAATCAGCCCCAGCATTTT. Translation gives CASMMGGNSNQPQHF.

This clonotype was counted a few times. This chain connects TRBV2 to TRBJ2-5; 10 bases map to TRBD2. Germline V lookup: CDR1 SNHLY, CDR2 FYNNEI. The ends lost 7 bases at V and 8 bases at J; junction bases unmatched: 4. The CDR3 contains 12 residues. The DNA of the CDR3 is TGTGCCAGCAAAACTAGCGGGGCTACCCAGTACTTC. Its translation: CASKTSGATQYF. The full variable domain, with the rest looked up from reference TRBV2 and TRBJ2-5, is EPEVTQTPSHQVTQMGQEVILRCVPISNHLYFYWYRQILGQKVEFLVSFYNNEISEKSEIFDDQFSVERPDGSNFTLKIRSTKLEDSAMYFCASKTSGATQYFGPGTRLLVL.

As concerns this clonotype: A much larger clone sits a single nucleotide away, making a read error possible. The J gene is TRBJ2-7, the V gene TRBV20-1; D call uncertain. Germline-derived CDR1 and CDR2 are DFQATT and SNEGSKA (reference sequence). The CDR3 is 13 amino acids. CDR3 amino acids: CTARGHRTFEQYF. CDR3 coding DNA: TGCACTGCTAGAGGTCATCGGACCTTCGAGCAGTACTTC.

The V and J genes are TRBV20-1 and TRBJ1-2; 7 positions match TRBD1. This CDR3 has 13 amino acids. J lost 6 bases, V lost 5 bases, and 9 bases had no gene match. Germline assignment: CDR1 DFQATT and CDR2 SNEGSKA (reference sequence). The DNA for the CDR3 is TGCAGTGCTCATCCCAACAGGGGTGATGGCTACACCTTC. Protein product: CSAHPNRGDGYTF.

This chain joins TRBV4-2 and TRBJ1-2, with D possibly matching TRBD1 (5 bases). The germline V gene encodes CDR1 LGHNA and CDR2 YNFKEQ. The CDR3 runs 14 residues. Trimming took 0 bases from V and 2 from J, leaving 7 bases between them. The CDR3 loop is CASSQEEGNYGYTF. In DNA form, the CDR3 reads TGTGCCAGCAGCCAAGAAGAGGGGAACTATGGCTACACCTTC.

This clonotype appeared many times. This rearrangement joins TRBV2 to TRBJ2-1, with TRBD2 matching 9 bases. The CDR3 covers 15 residues. V lost 3 bases, J lost 4 bases, and 4 bases stayed unmatched. Germline CDR1 SNHLY, CDR2 FYNNEI. The chain's CDR3 is CASSELAGRYNEQFF. In nucleotides, the CDR3 is TGTGCCAGCAGTGAGCTAGCGGGACGGTACAATGAGCAGTTCTTC.

This clonotype was counted many times. The chain joins TRBV7-9 to TRBJ1-1; unclear D gene. CDR3 length: 11 residues. V lost 6 bases, J lost 6 bases, and 8 bases lay in between. The germline CDR1 and CDR2 sequences are SEHNR and FQNEAQ (reference sequence). The DNA for the CDR3 is TGTGCCAGCAGAATCCTCGCTGAAGCTTTCTTT. Translated: CASRILAEAFF. The variable domain in full, completed from reference TRBV7-9 and TRBJ1-1, reads DTGVSQNPRHKITKRGQNVTFRCDPISEHNRLYWYRQTLGQGPEFLTYFQNEAQLEKSRLLSDRFSAERPKGSFSTLEIQRTEQGDSAMYLCASRILAEAFFGQGTRLTVV.

This clonotype has more than one count but fewer than ten. The V and J genes are TRBV20-1 and TRBJ1-1, with D possibly being TRBD1 (5 bases). This CDR3 is 16 amino acids long. CDR1 and CDR2 (germline): DFQATT, SNEGSKA (reference sequence). Trimming left V 1 base short and J 0 bases short, with 15 bases between. CDR3 sequence reads: CSARAMGRGVNTEAFF. The CDR3 DNA sequence: TGCAGTGCTAGAGCTATGGGACGGGGGGTGAACACTGAAGCTTTCTTT.

This clonotype was seen ten or more times. J is TRBJ2-7 and V is TRBV6-2 or TRBV6-3; D is uncertain. Per germline, CDR1 MNHEY and CDR2 SVGEGT. V lost 0 bases, J lost 8 bases, and 5 bases lay in between. This CDR3 is 11 amino acids long. The CDR3: CASSYSEKQYF. In nucleotides, the CDR3 is TGTGCCAGCAGTTACTCCGAAAAGCAGTACTTC.

This clonotype was observed a few times. The rearrangement links TRBV6-4 to TRBJ2-7; no firm D call. The V end lost 3 bases, the J end lost 13 bases, and 22 bases lay between the germline ends. There are 14 residues in the CDR3. The germline V gene has CDR1 MRHNA and CDR2 SNTAGT. In nucleotides, the CDR3 is TGTGCCAGCAGTGAATTAGACTTGGCGAATTACAGTTACTTC. Its translation: CASSELDLANYSYF.

This clonotype has ten or more counts. The chain's CDR3 is CASSPQGRTYNEQFF. The CDR3 nucleotides are TGTGCCAGCAGTCCTCAGGGGCGAACCTACAATGAGCAGTTCTTC. V usage is TRBV5-5 and J usage is TRBJ2-1, with a weak D call TRBD1 (6 bases). Germline loops: CDR1 SGHKS, CDR2 YYEKEE (reference sequence). V was trimmed by 5 bases and J by 2 bases, leaving 14 bases between them. CDR3 length equals 15 residues.

The sample holds many counts of this clonotype. The genes are TRBV3-1 and TRBJ2-3, with D possibly being TRBD1 (5 bases). Germline V gives CDR1 LGHDT, CDR2 YNNKEL (reference sequence). This CDR3 has 15 residues. V lost 5 bases and J lost 3, with 15 bases in between. CDR3: CASSTGVLSTDTQYF. The CDR3 DNA sequence: TGTGCCAGCAGCACAGGAGTCCTAAGTACAGATACGCAGTATTTT.

This chain connects TRBV7-2 to TRBJ2-6, with D possibly being TRBD1 (5 bases). Germline CDR1 reads SGHTA; CDR2 reads FQGNSA. Trimming left V 8 bases short and J 4 bases short, with 15 bases between. CDR3 length: 15 residues. The CDR3 DNA follows: TGTGCCAGCGGGGCTTGGGCGAGGGGGGCCAACGTCCTGACTTTC. Translation gives CASGAWARGANVLTF.

This clonotype was seen just once. A much larger clone is a single base away; this may be a read error. The gene calls are TRBV11-2 and TRBJ2-1, with 7 bases fitting TRBD1. CDR3 length equals 13 residues. Germline V gene sequence: CDR1 SGHAT, CDR2 FQNNGV. The CDR3 nucleotides read TGTGCCAGCAGCATAGACAGGGCCTGCGAGCAGTTCTTC. Translated, it gives CASSIDRACEQFF.

This clonotype was observed a handful of times. This chain joins TRBV28 and TRBJ2-5; possibly TRBD1 for D (6 bases). The CDR3 has 14 amino acids. Looked up from germline, CDR1 is MDHEN and CDR2 is SYDVKM. Between the trimmed V and J ends, which lost 8 bases and 2 bases, there was a span of 15 bases. CDR3 sequence: CASGQGYRQETQYF. Written as DNA, the CDR3 is TGTGCCAGCGGGCAGGGGTACAGGCAAGAGACCCAGTACTTC.

This clonotype has ten or more counts. This chain links TRBV2 with TRBJ2-5, with D maybe TRBD2 (7 bases). CDR1 and CDR2 (germline): SNHLY, FYNNEI. This CDR3 spans 14 amino acids. V gave up 6 bases and J gave up 1 base, with 12 bases separating them. The CDR3 region has the DNA TGTGCCAGCAGGAGGGGGGGAGCCCAAGAGACCCAGTACTTC. The encoded protein is CASRRGGAQETQYF.

This clonotype was found once. The rearrangement uses TRBV7-6 and TRBJ2-1, with unresolved D. Deletions cut 1 base from V and 5 bases from J, with 15 bases between. Germline V CDR1 and CDR2: SGHVS, FNYEAQ. The CDR3 is 16 residues long. CDR3 DNA: TGTGCCAGCAGCTTAGAGCCCTCAGATTTTAACAATGAGCAGTTCTTC. This encodes CASSLEPSDFNNEQFF.

J is TRBJ2-1 and V is TRBV13; 7 nucleotides align to TRBD1. This CDR3 is 16 amino acids long. J gave up 2 bases and V 4 bases, and 8 bases lay outside the gene matches. CDR1 is PRHDT, CDR2 FYEKMQ, per germline (reference sequence). CDR3 nucleotides: TGTGCCAGCAGCTCCCAAGAGGGACAGACCTACAATGAGCAGTTCTTC. Translating gives CASSSQEGQTYNEQFF. Based on the CDR3 plus reference TRBV13 and TRBJ2-1, the full variable domain is AAGVIQSPRHLIKEKRETATLKCYPIPRHDTVYWYQQGPGQDPQFLISFYEKMQSDKGSIPDRFSAQQFSDYHSELNMSSLELGDSALYFCASSSQEGQTYNEQFFGPGTRLTVL.

This clonotype was detected ten times or more. The chain recombines TRBV28 with TRBJ2-7, with D uncertain. Trimming pared 6 bases from V and 2 bases from J, leaving 14 bases between. This CDR3 is 14 amino acids long. Germline values: CDR1 MDHEN, CDR2 SYDVKM. In nucleotides, the CDR3 is TGTGCCAGCAGCCCAGATGGGTCCCCCTACGAGCAGTACTTC. Translating gives CASSPDGSPYEQYF.

This clonotype was seen a handful of times. V and J are TRBV11-2 and TRBJ2-1, with D unclear. The CDR3 length is 18 residues. V gave up 0 bases and J gave up 1 base, with 16 bases separating them. CDR1 is SGHAT, CDR2 FQNNGV, per germline. The chain's CDR3 is CASSLDLTLSVSYNEQFF. The CDR3 DNA sequence: TGTGCCAGCAGCTTAGATCTAACCCTCAGCGTATCCTACAATGAGCAGTTCTTC.

The chain recombines TRBV11-2 with TRBJ1-1; D unclear. This CDR3 is 17 amino acids long. CDR1 and CDR2 (germline): SGHAT, FQNNGV. Trimming removed 2 bases from V and 4 bases from J, with 20 bases in between. CDR3 protein: CASSLFTFARDGTEAFF. The CDR3 bases are TGTGCCAGCAGCTTATTTACTTTTGCGAGGGATGGCACTGAAGCTTTCTTT.

This clonotype was picked up a small number of times. The chain employs TRBV18 and TRBJ2-3; TRBD1 matches at 9 bases. Germline CDR1 KGHSH, CDR2 LQKENI. The trim removed 5 bases at V and 2 bases at J, leaving 5 bases unmatched. The CDR3 is 15 amino acids. The CDR3 loop reads CASSEQGATTDTQYF. CDR3 DNA: TGTGCCAGCTCAGAACAGGGGGCCACCACAGATACGCAGTATTTT.

J is TRBJ2-7 and V is TRBV7-9, with TRBD2 matching over 11 bases. J was trimmed by 0 bases and V by 5 bases; bases with no gene match: 6. The CDR3 loop spans 16 amino acids. Germline CDR1 reads SEHNR; CDR2 reads FQNEAQ (reference sequence). CDR3 amino acids: CASSTVAGGSSYEQYF. The CDR3 DNA is TGTGCCAGCAGCACAGTAGCGGGAGGGAGCTCCTACGAGCAGTACTTC.

The rearrangement uses TRBV3-1 and TRBJ2-1; D is tentatively TRBD1 or TRBD2 (5 bases each). Trimming took 1 base from V and 9 from J, leaving 19 bases between them. Germline V gene lookup returns CDR1 LGHDT and CDR2 YNNKEL (reference sequence). The CDR3 runs 16 residues. DNA for the CDR3: TGTGCCAGCAGCCAAGTAGGAGGTCTAGGGACCCTTGAGCAGTTCTTC. It codes for CASSQVGGLGTLEQFF.

The V and J genes are TRBV28 and TRBJ1-2; D possibly corresponds to TRBD1 (6 bases). This CDR3 spans 16 amino acids. Germline-derived CDR1 and CDR2 are MDHEN and SYDVKM. V was trimmed by 6 bases and J by 5 bases, leaving 22 bases between them. The CDR3 sequence: CASSLTLTGRQYGYTF. The CDR3 nucleotides read TGTGCCAGCAGCCTAACCTTGACAGGCCGACAATATGGCTACACCTTC.

This clonotype was found a few times. The chain carries TRBV30 and TRBJ2-7; D gene ambiguous. CDR3 length: 12 amino acids. The germline V gene has CDR1 GTSNPN and CDR2 SVGIG (reference sequence). Trimming pared 0 bases from V and 3 bases from J, leaving 6 bases between. CDR3 sequence (DNA): TGTGCCTGGAGTGTAACAGACTACGAGCAGTACTTC. It specifies CAWSVTDYEQYF.

Points on this clonotype: A read error may produce the germline difference seen at one junction end. The chain combines TRBV20-1 with TRBJ2-2; 9 bases fit TRBD2. CDR1 and CDR2 from the germline V gene are DFQATT and SNEGSKA (reference sequence). The CDR3 spans 15 residues. CDR3 region: CCARLAGDPTGELFF. The CDR3 DNA follows: TGCTGTGCTAGGTTAGCGGGAGACCCGACCGGGGAGCTGTTTTTT.

This clonotype was found many times. V is TRBV20-1 and J is TRBJ2-3, with no clear D. Germline CDR1 and CDR2: DFQATT and SNEGSKA (reference sequence). The germline V and J ends were trimmed by 6 bases and 2 bases, with 15 bases remaining between them. The CDR3 is 14 residues long. The CDR3, as DNA: TGCAGTGCCCACTCTAGGAGATACACAGATACGCAGTATTTT. Translated, it gives CSAHSRRYTDTQYF.